One and the same sample provided the 2 T cell receptor beta chains below, sequenced in a study of technical replicates of blood from a handful of donors. Clones were sequenced by immunoSEQ multiplex PCR, and TCRdb holds only the in-frame ones, with some missing. The sample yields about 97,000 clones, approximately 96% seen once. Sequencing was performed on T cells isolated from PBMCs. The origin of the receptors is a human donor in good health.

This chain connects TRBV9 to TRBJ2-7; 15 nucleotides match TRBD2. The germline V gene encodes CDR1 SGDLS and CDR2 YYNGEE. This CDR3 spans 19 amino acids. The ends lost 3 bases at V and 0 bases at J; junction bases unmatched: 10. The CDR3 reads CASSGTSGRARSFSYEQYF. In nucleotides, the CDR3 is TGTGCCAGCAGCGGGACTAGCGGGAGGGCCCGCTCGTTCTCCTACGAGCAGTACTTC.

V gene TRBV9 combines with J gene TRBJ1-1; 7 positions agree with TRBD1. CDR1 SGDLS and CDR2 YYNGEE come from the germline V gene. Trimming at V came to 3 bases and at J to 5 bases, leaving 7 bases not matched to a gene. The CDR3 is 14 amino acids. The CDR3 here is CASSGTGIRTEAFF. In nucleotides, the CDR3 is TGTGCCAGCAGCGGGACAGGTATTCGGACTGAAGCTTTCTTT.